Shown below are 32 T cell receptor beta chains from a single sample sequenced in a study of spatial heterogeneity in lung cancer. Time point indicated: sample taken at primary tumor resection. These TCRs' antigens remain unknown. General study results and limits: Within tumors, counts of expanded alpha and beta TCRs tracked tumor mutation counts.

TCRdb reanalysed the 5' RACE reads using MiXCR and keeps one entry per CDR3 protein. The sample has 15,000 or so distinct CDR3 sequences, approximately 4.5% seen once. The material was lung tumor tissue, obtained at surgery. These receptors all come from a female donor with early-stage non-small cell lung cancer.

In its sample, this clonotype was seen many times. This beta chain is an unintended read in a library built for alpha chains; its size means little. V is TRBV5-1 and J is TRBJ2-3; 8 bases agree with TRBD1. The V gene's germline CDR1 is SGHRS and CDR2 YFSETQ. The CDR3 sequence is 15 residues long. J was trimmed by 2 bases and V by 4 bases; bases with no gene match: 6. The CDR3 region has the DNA TGCGCCAGCAGCCCTCAGACAGGGGTCACAGATACGCAGTATTTT. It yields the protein CASSPQTGVTDTQYF.

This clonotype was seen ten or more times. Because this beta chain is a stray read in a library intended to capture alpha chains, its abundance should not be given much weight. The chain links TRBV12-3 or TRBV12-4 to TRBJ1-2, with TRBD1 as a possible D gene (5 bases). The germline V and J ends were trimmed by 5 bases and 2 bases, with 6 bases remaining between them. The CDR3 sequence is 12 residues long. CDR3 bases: TGTGCCAGCAGTCCAGGGAACTATGGCTACACCTTC. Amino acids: CASSPGNYGYTF.

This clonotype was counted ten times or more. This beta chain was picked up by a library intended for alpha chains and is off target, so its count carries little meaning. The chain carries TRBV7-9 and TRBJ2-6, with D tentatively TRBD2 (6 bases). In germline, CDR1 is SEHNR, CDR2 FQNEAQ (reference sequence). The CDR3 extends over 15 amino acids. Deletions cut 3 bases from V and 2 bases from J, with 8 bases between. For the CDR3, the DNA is TGTGCCAGCAGCTTTCCGGGGGCTGGGGCCAACGTCCTGACTTTC. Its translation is CASSFPGAGANVLTF.

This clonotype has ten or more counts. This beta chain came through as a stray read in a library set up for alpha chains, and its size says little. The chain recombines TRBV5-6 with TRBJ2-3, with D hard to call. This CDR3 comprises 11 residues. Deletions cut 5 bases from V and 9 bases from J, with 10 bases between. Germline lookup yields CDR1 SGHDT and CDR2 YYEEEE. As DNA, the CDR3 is TGTGCCAGCAGTTCCTATACAACGCAGTATTTT. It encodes CASSSYTTQYF. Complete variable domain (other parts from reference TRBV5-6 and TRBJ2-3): DAGVTQSPTHLIKTRGQQVTLRCSPKSGHDTVSWYQQALGQGPQFIFQYYEEEERQRGNFPDRFSGHQFPNYSSELNVNALLLGDSALYLCASSSYTTQYFGPGTRLTVL.

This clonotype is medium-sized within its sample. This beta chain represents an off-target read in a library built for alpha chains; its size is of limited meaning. The CDR3 loop is CASSPSGRTATYEQYF. As DNA, the CDR3 is TGTGCCAGCAGCCCCAGTGGGAGAACGGCGACATACGAGCAGTACTTC. The rearrangement uses TRBV7-3 and TRBJ2-7, with D possibly TRBD2 on 5 matching bases. CDR1 is SGHTA, CDR2 FQGTGA, per germline. V lost 5 bases, J lost 4 bases, and 21 bases lay in between. The CDR3 is made up of 16 amino acids.

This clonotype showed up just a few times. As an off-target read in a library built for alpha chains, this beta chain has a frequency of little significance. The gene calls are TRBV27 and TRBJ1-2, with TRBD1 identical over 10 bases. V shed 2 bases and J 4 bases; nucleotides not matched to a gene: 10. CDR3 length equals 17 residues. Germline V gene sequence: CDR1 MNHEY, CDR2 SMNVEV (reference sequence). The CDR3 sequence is CASSLGTGVEGGYGYTF. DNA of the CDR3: TGTGCCAGCAGTTTAGGGACAGGGGTTGAGGGGGGCTATGGCTACACCTTC.

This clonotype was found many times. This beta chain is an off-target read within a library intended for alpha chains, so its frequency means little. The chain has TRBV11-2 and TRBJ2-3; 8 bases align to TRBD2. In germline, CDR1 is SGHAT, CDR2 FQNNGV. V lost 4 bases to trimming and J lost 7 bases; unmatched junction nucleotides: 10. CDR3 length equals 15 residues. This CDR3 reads CASSWAGGGRNTQYF. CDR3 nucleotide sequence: TGTGCCAGCAGCTGGGCCGGCGGGGGGCGAAATACGCAGTATTTT.

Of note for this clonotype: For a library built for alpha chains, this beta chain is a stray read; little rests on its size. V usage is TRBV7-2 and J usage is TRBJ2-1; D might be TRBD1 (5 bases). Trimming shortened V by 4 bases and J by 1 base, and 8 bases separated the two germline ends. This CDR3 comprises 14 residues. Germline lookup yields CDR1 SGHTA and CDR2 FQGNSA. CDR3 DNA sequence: TGTGCCAGCAGCTCACAGGTATCCTACAATGAGCAGTTCTTC. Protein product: CASSSQVSYNEQFF.

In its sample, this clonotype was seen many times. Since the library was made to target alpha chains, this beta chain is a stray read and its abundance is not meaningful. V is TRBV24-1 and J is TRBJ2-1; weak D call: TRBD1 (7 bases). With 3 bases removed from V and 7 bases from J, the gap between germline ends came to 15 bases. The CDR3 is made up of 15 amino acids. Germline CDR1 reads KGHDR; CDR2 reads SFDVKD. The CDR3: CATSDPPTGRNEQFF. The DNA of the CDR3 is TGTGCCACCAGTGATCCCCCGACAGGGAGGAATGAGCAGTTCTTC.

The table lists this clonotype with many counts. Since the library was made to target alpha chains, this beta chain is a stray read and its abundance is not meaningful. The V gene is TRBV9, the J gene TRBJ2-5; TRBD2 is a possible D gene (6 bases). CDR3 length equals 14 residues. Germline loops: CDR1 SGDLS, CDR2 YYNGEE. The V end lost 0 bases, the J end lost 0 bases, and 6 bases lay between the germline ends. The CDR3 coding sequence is TGTGCCAGCAGCGTAGCGGGGGACCAAGAGACCCAGTACTTC. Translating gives CASSVAGDQETQYF.

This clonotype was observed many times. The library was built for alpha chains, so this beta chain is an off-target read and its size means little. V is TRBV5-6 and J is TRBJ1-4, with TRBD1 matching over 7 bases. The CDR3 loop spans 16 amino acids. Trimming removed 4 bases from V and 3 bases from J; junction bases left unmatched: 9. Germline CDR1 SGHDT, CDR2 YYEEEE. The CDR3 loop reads CASSTPRDRPNEKLFF. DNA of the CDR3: TGTGCCAGCAGCACTCCCCGGGACAGACCTAATGAAAAACTGTTTTTT.

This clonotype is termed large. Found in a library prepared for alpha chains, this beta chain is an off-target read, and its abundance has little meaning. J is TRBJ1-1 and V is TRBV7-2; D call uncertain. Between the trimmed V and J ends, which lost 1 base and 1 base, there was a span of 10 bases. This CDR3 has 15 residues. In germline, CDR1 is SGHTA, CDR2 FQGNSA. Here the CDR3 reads CASSLELTPNTEAFF. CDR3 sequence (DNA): TGTGCCAGCAGCTTAGAATTGACACCGAACACTGAAGCTTTCTTT.

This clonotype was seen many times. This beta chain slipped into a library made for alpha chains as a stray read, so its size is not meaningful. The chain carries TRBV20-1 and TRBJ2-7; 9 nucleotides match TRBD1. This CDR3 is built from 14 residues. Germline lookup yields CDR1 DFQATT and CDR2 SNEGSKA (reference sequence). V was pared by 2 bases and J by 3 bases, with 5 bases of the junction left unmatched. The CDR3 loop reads CSARKDRGGYEQYF. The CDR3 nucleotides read TGCAGTGCTAGAAAGGACAGGGGAGGCTACGAGCAGTACTTC.

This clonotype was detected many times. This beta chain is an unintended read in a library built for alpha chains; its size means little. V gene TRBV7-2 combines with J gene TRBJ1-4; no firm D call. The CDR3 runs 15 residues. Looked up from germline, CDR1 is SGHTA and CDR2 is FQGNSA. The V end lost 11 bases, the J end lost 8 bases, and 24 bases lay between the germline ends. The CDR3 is CAVTAGAFIGEKLFF. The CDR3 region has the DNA TGTGCCGTCACGGCGGGCGCCTTTATAGGCGAAAAACTGTTTTTT.

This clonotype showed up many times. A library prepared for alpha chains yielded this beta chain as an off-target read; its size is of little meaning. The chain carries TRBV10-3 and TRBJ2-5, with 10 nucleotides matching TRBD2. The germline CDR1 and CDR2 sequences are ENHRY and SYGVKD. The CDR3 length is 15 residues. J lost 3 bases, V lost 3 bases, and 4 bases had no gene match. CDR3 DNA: TGTGCCATCAGTGATCGTACTAGCGGGGAAGAGACCCAGTACTTC. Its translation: CAISDRTSGEETQYF.

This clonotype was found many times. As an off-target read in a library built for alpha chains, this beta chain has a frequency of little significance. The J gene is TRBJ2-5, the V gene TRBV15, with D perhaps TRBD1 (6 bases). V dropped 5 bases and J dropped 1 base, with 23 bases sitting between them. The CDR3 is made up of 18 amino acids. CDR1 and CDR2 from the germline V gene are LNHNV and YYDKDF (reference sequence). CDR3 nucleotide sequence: TGTGCCACCAGCGAGGGGCTCAACACAGGGACCACCCAAGAGACCCAGTACTTC. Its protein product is CATSEGLNTGTTQETQYF. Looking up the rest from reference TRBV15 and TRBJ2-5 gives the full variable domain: DAMVIQNPRYQVTQFGKPVTLSCSQTLNHNVMYWYQQKSSQAPKLLFHYYDKDFNNEADTPDNFQSRRPNTSFCFLDIRSPGLGDTAMYLCATSEGLNTGTTQETQYFGPGTRLLVL.

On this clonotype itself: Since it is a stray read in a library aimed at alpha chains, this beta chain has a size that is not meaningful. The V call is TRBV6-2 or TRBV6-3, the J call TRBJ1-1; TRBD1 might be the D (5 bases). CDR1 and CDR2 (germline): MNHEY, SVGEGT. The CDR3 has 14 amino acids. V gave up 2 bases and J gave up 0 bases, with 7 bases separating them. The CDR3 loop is CASSYRGMNTEAFF. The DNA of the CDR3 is TGTGCCAGCAGTTACAGGGGCATGAACACTGAAGCTTTCTTT.

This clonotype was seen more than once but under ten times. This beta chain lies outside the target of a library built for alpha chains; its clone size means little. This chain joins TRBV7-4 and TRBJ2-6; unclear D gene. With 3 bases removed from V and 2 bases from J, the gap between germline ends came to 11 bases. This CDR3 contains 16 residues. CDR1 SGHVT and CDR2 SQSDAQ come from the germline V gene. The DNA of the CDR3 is TGTGCCAGCAGCTTTCCTACGGGCCCTGGGGCCAACGTCCTGACTTTC. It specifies CASSFPTGPGANVLTF.

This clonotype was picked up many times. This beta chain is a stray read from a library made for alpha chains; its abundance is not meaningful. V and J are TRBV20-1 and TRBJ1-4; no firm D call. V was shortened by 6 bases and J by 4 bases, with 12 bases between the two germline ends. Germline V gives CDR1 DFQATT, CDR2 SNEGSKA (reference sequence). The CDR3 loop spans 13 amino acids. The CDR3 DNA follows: TGCAGTGCCGTTCGGAGGCTTAATGAAAAACTGTTTTTT. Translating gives CSAVRRLNEKLFF.

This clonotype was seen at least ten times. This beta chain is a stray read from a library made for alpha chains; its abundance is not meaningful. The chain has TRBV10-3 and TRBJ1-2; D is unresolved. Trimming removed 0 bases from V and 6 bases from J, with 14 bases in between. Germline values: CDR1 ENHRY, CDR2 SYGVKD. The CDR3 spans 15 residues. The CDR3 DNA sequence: TGTGCCATCAGTGAGTCGAACTGGGGTAATGATGGCTACACCTTC. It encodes CAISESNWGNDGYTF.

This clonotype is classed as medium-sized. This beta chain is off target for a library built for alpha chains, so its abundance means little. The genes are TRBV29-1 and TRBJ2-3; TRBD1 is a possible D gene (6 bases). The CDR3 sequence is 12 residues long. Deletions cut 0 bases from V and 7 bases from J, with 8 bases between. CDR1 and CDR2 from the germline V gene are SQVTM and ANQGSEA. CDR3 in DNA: TGCAGCGTTGAAGATCAGGGGAATACGCAGTATTTT. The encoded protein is CSVEDQGNTQYF.

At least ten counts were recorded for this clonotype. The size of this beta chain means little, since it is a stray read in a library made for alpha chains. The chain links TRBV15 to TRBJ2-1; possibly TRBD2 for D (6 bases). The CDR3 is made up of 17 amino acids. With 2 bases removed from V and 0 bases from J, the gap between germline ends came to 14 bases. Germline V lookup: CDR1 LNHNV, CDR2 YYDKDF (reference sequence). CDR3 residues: CATSRRPGGDSYNEQFF. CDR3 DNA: TGTGCCACCAGCAGACGACCAGGAGGGGACTCCTACAATGAGCAGTTCTTC.

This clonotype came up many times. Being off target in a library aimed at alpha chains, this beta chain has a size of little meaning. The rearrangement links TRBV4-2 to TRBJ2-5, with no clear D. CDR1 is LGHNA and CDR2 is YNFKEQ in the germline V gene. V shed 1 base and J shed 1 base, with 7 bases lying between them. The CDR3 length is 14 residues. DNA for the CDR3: TGTGCCAGCAGCCAAGCCAGGTCCCAAGAGACCCAGTACTTC. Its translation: CASSQARSQETQYF.

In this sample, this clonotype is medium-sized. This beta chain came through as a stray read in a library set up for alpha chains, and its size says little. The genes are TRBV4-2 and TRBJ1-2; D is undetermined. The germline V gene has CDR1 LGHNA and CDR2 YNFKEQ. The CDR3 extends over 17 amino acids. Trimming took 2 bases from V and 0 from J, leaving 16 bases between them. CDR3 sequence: CASSQRQAYSPNYGYTF. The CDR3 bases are TGTGCCAGCAGCCAAAGGCAGGCCTATTCCCCTAACTATGGCTACACCTTC.

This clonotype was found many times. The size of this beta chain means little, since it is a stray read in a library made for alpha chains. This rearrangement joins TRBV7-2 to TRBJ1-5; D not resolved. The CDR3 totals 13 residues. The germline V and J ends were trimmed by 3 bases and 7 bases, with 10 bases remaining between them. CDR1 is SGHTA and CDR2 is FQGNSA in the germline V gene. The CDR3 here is CASSFQTGQPQHF. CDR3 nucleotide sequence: TGTGCCAGCAGCTTTCAAACGGGGCAGCCCCAGCATTTT.

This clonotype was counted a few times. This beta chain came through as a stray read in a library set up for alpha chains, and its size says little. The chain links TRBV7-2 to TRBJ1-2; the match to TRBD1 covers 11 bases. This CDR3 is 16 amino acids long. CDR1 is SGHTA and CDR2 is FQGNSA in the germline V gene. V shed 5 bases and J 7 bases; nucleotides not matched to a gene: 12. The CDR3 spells CASSLFLDRGHSGYTF. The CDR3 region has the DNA TGTGCCAGCAGCCTCTTTTTGGACAGGGGGCACTCTGGCTACACCTTC.

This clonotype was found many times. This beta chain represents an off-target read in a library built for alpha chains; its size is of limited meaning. The CDR3 sequence is CASSEGQLNTGELFF. CDR3 DNA sequence: TGCGCCAGCAGTGAGGGACAGCTGAACACCGGGGAGCTGTTTTTT. The chain carries TRBV10-1 and TRBJ2-2; TRBD1 might be the D (6 bases). Germline CDR1 and CDR2: WNHNN and SYGVQD (reference sequence). The CDR3 has 15 amino acids. Trimming cost V 2 bases and J 1 base, with 8 bases left between them.

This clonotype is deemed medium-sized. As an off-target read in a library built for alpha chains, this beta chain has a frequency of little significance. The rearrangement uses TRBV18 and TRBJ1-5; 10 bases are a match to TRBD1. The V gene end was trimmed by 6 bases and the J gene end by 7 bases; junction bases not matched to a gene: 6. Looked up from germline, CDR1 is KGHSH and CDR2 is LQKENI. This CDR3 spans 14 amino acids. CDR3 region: CASSSSGQGQPQHF. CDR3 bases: TGTGCCAGCTCCTCGTCGGGACAGGGGCAGCCCCAGCATTTT.

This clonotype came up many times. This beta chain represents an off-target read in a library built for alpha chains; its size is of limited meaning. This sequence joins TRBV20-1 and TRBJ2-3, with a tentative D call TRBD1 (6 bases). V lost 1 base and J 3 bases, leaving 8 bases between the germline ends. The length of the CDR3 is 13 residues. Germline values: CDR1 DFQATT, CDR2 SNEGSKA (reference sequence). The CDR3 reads CSARVRGTDTQYF. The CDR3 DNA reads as TGCAGTGCTAGAGTAAGGGGGACAGATACGCAGTATTTT.

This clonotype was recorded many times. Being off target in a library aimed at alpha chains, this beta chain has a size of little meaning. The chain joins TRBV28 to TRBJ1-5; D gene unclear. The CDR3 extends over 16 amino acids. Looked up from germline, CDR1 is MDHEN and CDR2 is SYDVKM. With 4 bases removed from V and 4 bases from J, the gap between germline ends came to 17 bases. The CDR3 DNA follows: TGTGCCAGCAGTTCGCCGGGTCCGGGAAGTAATCAGCCCCAGCATTTT. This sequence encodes CASSSPGPGSNQPQHF. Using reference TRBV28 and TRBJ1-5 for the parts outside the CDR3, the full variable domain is DVKVTQSSRYLVKRTGEKVFLECVQDMDHENMFWYRQDPGLGLRLIYFSYDVKMKEKGDIPEGYSVSREKKERFSLILESASTNQTSMYLCASSSPGPGSNQPQHFGDGTRLSIL.

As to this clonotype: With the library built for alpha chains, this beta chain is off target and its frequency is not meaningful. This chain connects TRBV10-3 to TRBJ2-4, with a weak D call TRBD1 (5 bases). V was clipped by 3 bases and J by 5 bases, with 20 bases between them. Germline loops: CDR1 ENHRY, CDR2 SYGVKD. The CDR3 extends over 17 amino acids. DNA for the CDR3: TGTGCCATCAGTGACTCCCAAGTTGGCCCCAGGGAAAACATTCAGTACTTC. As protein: CAISDSQVGPRENIQYF.

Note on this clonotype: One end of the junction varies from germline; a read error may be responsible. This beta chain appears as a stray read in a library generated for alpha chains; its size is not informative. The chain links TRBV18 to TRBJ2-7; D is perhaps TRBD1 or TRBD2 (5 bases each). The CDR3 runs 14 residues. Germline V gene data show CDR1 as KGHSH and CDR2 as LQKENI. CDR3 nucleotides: TGTGCCAGCTCACCAGGGGGTTCCCCTAAGGGCAGTTGGTTC. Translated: CASSPGGSPKGSWF. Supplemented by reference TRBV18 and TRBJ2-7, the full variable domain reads NAGVMQNPRHLVRRRGQEARLRCSPMKGHSHVYWYRQLPEEGLKFMVYLQKENIIDESGMPKERFSAEFPKEGPSILRIQQVVRGDSAAYFCASSPGGSPKGSWFGPGTRLTVT.